These 17 T cell receptor beta chains were sequenced from one sample in a study of identical twins (dated by TCRdb to the mid-2010s). Library method: 5' RACE. TCRdb records Illumina HiSeq 2000 as the sequencer. TCRdb reprocessing: public reads trimmed at Q25 with fastp, clones called with MiXCR, in-frame beta chains kept. Entries that share a CDR3 protein sequence are merged under the most common genes and DNA. This sample lists around 530,000 distinct CDR3 sequences; over 12% were detected once. The ten largest clones represent around 0.48% of the sample. This same sample was also part of a study on yellow fever vaccine responses in identical twins.

The sample comprised CD4+ T cells sorted from blood. Source of these receptors: a woman younger than 30 in good health.

This clonotype was picked up many times. One junction end disagrees with the germline gene, perhaps due to a read error. The rearrangement joins TRBV7-2 to TRBJ2-5; D is ambiguous. The CDR3 extends over 13 amino acids. Germline lookup yields CDR1 SGHTA and CDR2 FQGNSA. The CDR3 spells CASSFGPQETQYF. As DNA, the CDR3 is TGCGCCAGCAGCTTCGGTCCCCAAGAGACCCAGTACTTC.

This clonotype was found a few times. V is TRBV2 and J is TRBJ2-3, with D tentatively TRBD1 or TRBD2 (5 bases each). Germline loops: CDR1 SNHLY, CDR2 FYNNEI. CDR3 length equals 17 residues. Deletions cut 8 bases from V and 1 base from J, with 22 bases between. CDR3 region: CASFDGITLGGTDTQYF. DNA for the CDR3: TGTGCCAGCTTCGACGGGATAACCCTAGGGGGCACAGATACGCAGTATTTT.

The chain has TRBV28 and TRBJ1-1; D may be TRBD1 (5 bases). Trimming took off 3 bases at V and 5 bases at J, with 10 bases between the two ends. The CDR3 extends over 13 amino acids. The germline V gene encodes CDR1 MDHEN and CDR2 SYDVKM. The CDR3 sequence is CASSFEGRTEAFF. The CDR3 DNA reads as TGTGCCAGCAGTTTTGAGGGGAGGACTGAAGCTTTCTTT.

The chain uses TRBV29-1 and TRBJ1-3; D may be TRBD1 (5 bases). The germline V and J ends were trimmed by 6 bases and 1 base, with 10 bases remaining between them. This CDR3 comprises 13 residues. Looked up from germline, CDR1 is SQVTM and CDR2 is ANQGSEA. Here the CDR3 reads CSVGSGSGNTIYF. CDR3 DNA: TGCAGCGTGGGGTCAGGGTCTGGAAACACCATATATTTT.

This clonotype was counted a few times. The rearrangement uses TRBV12-3 or TRBV12-4 and TRBJ2-3, with D hard to call. The CDR3 contains 13 residues. V was shortened by 3 bases and J by 5 bases, with 9 bases between the two germline ends. The CDR3 loop reads CASSLTRRDTQYF. The CDR3 DNA follows: TGTGCCAGCAGTTTGACACGCCGAGATACGCAGTATTTT.

A few counts support this clonotype. V usage is TRBV19 and J usage is TRBJ2-3; perhaps TRBD2 as D (6 bases). Germline V CDR1 and CDR2: LNHDA, SQIVND (reference sequence). Trimming removed 9 bases at V and 1 base at J, with 11 bases between. This CDR3 spans 13 amino acids. DNA for the CDR3: TGTGCCAGCGGGAGAAGGCGCACAGATACGCAGTATTTT. The encoded protein is CASGRRRTDTQYF.

This clonotype was seen ten or more times. V is TRBV5-5 and J is TRBJ2-7, with D hard to call. This CDR3 contains 12 residues. Trimming took 5 bases from V and 7 from J, leaving 13 bases between them. Germline loops: CDR1 SGHKS, CDR2 YYEKEE (reference sequence). Written as DNA, the CDR3 is TGTGCCAGCAGTCCTACCGTACCGGAGCAGTACTTC. Its translation: CASSPTVPEQYF.

At least ten counts were recorded for this clonotype. The genes are TRBV5-1 and TRBJ2-3; D is ambiguous. Germline loops: CDR1 SGHRS, CDR2 YFSETQ. V was pared by 5 bases and J by 2 bases, with 6 bases between. This CDR3 contains 12 residues. The CDR3 sequence is CASRSNTDTQYF. CDR3 nucleotide sequence: TGCGCCAGCAGGTCTAACACAGATACGCAGTATTTT.

V and J are TRBV2 and TRBJ2-5; TRBD1 matches at 7 bases. Germline lookup yields CDR1 SNHLY and CDR2 FYNNEI. V lost 7 bases and J lost 2; bases outside the gene matches: 7. The CDR3 length is 14 residues. The CDR3 here is CASTLTGRQETQYF. The CDR3 coding sequence is TGTGCCAGCACCTTGACAGGGCGGCAAGAGACCCAGTACTTC.

In its sample, this clonotype was seen a few times. The genes are TRBV15 and TRBJ2-2, with 13 bases lining up with TRBD2. V trimming: 5 bases; J trimming: 4 bases; junction bases outside the gene matches: 7. This CDR3 contains 17 residues. Germline V lookup: CDR1 LNHNV, CDR2 YYDKDF (reference sequence). DNA for the CDR3: TGTGCCACCAGCTCCCGGACTAGCGGGAGTGGCACCGGGGAGCTGTTTTTT. Translation: CATSSRTSGSGTGELFF. The full variable domain, in which reference TRBV15 and TRBJ2-2 provide the parts outside the CDR3, is DAMVIQNPRYQVTQFGKPVTLSCSQTLNHNVMYWYQQKSSQAPKLLFHYYDKDFNNEADTPDNFQSRRPNTSFCFLDIRSPGLGDTAMYLCATSSRTSGSGTGELFFGEGSRLTVL.

This clonotype was seen repeatedly, ten times or more. This chain links TRBV20-1 with TRBJ2-4; TRBD2 is a possible D gene (5 bases). This CDR3 comprises 14 residues. The V and J ends lost 4 bases and 7 bases respectively, with 17 bases between them. Looked up from germline, CDR1 is DFQATT and CDR2 is SNEGSKA (reference sequence). The CDR3: CSAIRGQVPNIQYF. CDR3 bases: TGCAGTGCTATCAGAGGGCAGGTCCCGAACATTCAGTACTTC.

This clonotype was recorded a few times. The chain employs TRBV10-3 and TRBJ2-3; TRBD2 matches at 12 bases. Germline CDR1 is ENHRY and CDR2 is SYGVKD. The V segment lost 6 bases and the J segment 2 bases; nucleotides outside the gene matches: 3. The CDR3 has 15 residues. CDR3 in DNA: TGTGCCATCAGGGCTAGCGGGGGGGCCACAGATACGCAGTATTTT. This sequence encodes CAIRASGGATDTQYF.

The chain has TRBV3-1 and TRBJ2-1; D is unclear. Per germline, CDR1 LGHDT and CDR2 YNNKEL (reference sequence). Trimming took 4 bases from V and 0 from J, leaving 10 bases between them. This CDR3 spans 15 amino acids. The CDR3 loop is CASSPDAFSYNEQFF. The CDR3 DNA follows: TGTGCCAGCAGCCCAGACGCCTTCTCCTACAATGAGCAGTTCTTC.

The chain employs TRBV20-1 and TRBJ2-5, with 10 bases matching TRBD2. V dropped 6 bases and J dropped 4; count of bases not matched to a gene: 11. CDR1 and CDR2 (germline): DFQATT, SNEGSKA (reference sequence). The CDR3 is 15 amino acids. As DNA, the CDR3 is TGCAGTGCAAACGGACTAGCGGAGTCTCTAGAGACCCAGTACTTC. Amino acid sequence: CSANGLAESLETQYF.

This clonotype turned up a few times. The chain couples TRBV7-8 to TRBJ1-1; D possibly corresponds to TRBD1 (5 bases). The V end lost 2 bases, the J end lost 5 bases, and 21 bases lay between the germline ends. Germline V gene data show CDR1 as SGHVS and CDR2 as FQNEAQ. This CDR3 region has 17 residues. The DNA for the CDR3 is TGTGCCAGCAGCTTATGGAGTAGTAGGGTTTGGGGGACTGAAGCTTTCTTT. Translating gives CASSLWSSRVWGTEAFF.

This clonotype came up a few times. The V and J genes are TRBV28 and TRBJ1-1; D perhaps matches TRBD1 (6 bases). The germline gives CDR1 MDHEN, CDR2 SYDVKM. This CDR3 spans 17 amino acids. V lost 4 bases and J 3 bases, leaving 21 bases between the germline ends. CDR3 amino acids: CASSYRLGGPTDTEAFF. The CDR3 DNA sequence: TGTGCCAGCAGTTACCGGCTGGGGGGCCCGACCGACACTGAAGCTTTCTTT.

This sequence joins TRBV14 and TRBJ2-1, with 9 bases aligning to TRBD2. Germline V lookup: CDR1 SGHDN, CDR2 FVKESK. This CDR3 contains 15 residues. V dropped 6 bases and J dropped 9; count of bases not matched to a gene: 12. The CDR3 region is CASSSGRGRTVEQFF. In nucleotides, the CDR3 is TGTGCCAGCAGTAGCGGGAGAGGACGAACAGTTGAGCAGTTCTTC.